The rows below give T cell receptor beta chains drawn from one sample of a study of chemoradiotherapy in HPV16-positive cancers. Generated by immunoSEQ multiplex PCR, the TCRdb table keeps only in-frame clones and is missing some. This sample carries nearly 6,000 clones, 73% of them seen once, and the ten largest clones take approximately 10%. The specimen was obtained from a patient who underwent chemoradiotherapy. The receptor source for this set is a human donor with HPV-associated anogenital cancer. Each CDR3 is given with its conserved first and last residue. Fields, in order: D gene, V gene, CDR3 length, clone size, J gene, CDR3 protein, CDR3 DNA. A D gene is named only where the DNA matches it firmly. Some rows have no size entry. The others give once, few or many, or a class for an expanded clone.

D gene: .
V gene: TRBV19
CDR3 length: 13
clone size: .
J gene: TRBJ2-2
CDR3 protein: CASPSANTGELFF
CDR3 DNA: TGTGCCAGTCCTTCCGCGAACACCGGGGAGCTGTTTTTT

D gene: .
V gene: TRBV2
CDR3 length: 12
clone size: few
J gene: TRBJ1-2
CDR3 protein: CASIAETYGYTF
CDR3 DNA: TGTGCCAGCATAGCAGAGACTTATGGCTACACCTTC

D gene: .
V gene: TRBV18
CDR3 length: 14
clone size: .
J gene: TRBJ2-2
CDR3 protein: CANVLQGPTGELFF
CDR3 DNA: TGTGCCAACGTACTTCAGGGCCCCACCGGGGAGCTGTTTTTT

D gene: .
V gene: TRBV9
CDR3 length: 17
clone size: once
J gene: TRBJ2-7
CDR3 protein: CASSVGGAPDTPYEQYF
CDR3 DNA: TGTGCCAGCAGCGTAGGAGGAGCGCCAGACACCCCCTACGAGCAGTACTTC

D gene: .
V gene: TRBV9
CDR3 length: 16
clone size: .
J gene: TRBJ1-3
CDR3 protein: CASSVYGTQSGNTIYF
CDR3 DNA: TGTGCCAGCAGCGTGTATGGGACACAGTCTGGAAACACCATATATTTT

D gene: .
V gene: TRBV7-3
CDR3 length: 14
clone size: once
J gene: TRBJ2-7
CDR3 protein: CASSLGGGADEQYF
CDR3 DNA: TGTGCCAGCAGCTTGGGAGGGGGCGCGGACGAGCAGTACTTC

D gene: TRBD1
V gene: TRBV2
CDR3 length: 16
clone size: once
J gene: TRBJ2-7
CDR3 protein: CASSTMTGDKPYEQYF
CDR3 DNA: TGTGCCAGCAGTACCATGACAGGGGACAAACCCTACGAGCAGTACTTC

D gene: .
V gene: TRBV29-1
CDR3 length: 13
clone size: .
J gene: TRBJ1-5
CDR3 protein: CSVAADSNQPQHF
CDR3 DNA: TGCAGCGTCGCAGCGGATAGCAATCAGCCCCAGCATTTT

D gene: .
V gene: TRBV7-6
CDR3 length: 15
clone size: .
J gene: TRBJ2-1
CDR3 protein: CASSLTGRVSNEQFF
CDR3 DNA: TGTGCCAGCAGTCTCACGGGGCGGGTATCCAATGAGCAGTTCTTC

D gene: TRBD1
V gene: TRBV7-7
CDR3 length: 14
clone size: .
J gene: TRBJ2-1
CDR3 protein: CASTLGQGANEQFF
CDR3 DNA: TGTGCTAGCACGTTGGGACAGGGGGCGAATGAGCAGTTCTTC

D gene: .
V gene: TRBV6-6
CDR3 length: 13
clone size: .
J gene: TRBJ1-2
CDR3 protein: CASRGAGGGGYTF
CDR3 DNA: TGTGCCAGCAGGGGCGCAGGAGGGGGGGGCTACACCTTC

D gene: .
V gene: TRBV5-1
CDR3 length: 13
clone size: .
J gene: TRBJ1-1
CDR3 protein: CASHRVLNTEAFF
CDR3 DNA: TGCGCCAGCCACAGGGTCCTGAACACTGAAGCTTTCTTT

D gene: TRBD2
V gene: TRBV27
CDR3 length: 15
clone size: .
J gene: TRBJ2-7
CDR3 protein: CASSWVGGSSYEQYF
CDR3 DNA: TGTGCCAGCAGCTGGGTCGGGGGGAGCTCCTACGAGCAGTACTTC

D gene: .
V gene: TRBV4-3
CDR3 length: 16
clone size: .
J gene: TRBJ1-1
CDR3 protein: CASSQDIGQGFGEAFF
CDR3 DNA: TGCGCCAGCAGCCAAGATATCGGGCAGGGGTTCGGGGAAGCTTTCTTT

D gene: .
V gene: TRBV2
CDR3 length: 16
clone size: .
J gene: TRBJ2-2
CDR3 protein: CASSEGRARPTGELFF
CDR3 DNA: TGTGCCAGCAGTGAAGGGCGGGCGCGACCCACCGGGGAGCTGTTTTTT

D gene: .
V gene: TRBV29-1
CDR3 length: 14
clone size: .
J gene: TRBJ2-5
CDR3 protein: CSVGRGGGGETQYF
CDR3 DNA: TGCAGCGTCGGCCGTGGTGGGGGCGGGGAGACCCAGTACTTC

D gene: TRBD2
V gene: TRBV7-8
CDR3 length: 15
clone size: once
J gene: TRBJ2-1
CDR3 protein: CASSPRGGLYNEQFF
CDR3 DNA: TGTGCCAGCAGCCCCCGCGGGGGACTATACAATGAGCAGTTCTTC

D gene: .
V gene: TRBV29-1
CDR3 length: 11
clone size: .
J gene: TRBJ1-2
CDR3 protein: CSVPQGYGYTF
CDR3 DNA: TGCAGCGTTCCGCAGGGCTATGGCTACACCTTC

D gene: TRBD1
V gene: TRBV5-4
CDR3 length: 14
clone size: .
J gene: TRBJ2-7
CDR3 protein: CASSYFTGGYEQYF
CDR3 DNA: TGTGCCAGCAGCTATTTTACAGGGGGCTACGAGCAGTACTTC

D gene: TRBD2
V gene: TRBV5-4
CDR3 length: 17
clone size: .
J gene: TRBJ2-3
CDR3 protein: CASSPGKRGSSTDTQYF
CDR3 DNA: TGTGCCAGCAGCCCGGGGAAGCGGGGGAGCAGCACAGATACGCAGTATTTT

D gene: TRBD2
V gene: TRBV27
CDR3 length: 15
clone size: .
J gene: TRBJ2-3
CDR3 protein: CASSLSGGAGDTQYF
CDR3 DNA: TGTGCCAGCAGTTTGAGCGGGGGGGCTGGAGATACGCAGTATTTT

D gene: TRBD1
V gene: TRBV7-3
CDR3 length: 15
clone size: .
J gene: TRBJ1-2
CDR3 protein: CASSLSGTRGEGYTF
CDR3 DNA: TGTGCCAGCAGCTTATCCGGGACCAGGGGGGAGGGCTACACCTTC

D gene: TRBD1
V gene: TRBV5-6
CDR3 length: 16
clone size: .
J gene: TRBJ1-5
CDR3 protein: CASSLWDRGSNQPQHF
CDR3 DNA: TGTGCCAGCAGCTTGTGGGACAGGGGGAGCAATCAGCCCCAGCATTTT

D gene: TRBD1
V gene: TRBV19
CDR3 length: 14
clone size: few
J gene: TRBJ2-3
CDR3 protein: CASSQGVYTDTQYF
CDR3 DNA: TGTGCCAGTTCACAGGGGGTGTACACAGATACGCAGTATTTT

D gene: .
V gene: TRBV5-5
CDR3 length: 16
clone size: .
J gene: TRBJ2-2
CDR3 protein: CASSLIIDPGPGELFF
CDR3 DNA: TGTGCCAGCAGCCTCATTATAGATCCCGGTCCCGGGGAGCTGTTTTTT

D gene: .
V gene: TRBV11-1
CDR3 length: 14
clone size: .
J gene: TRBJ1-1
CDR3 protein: CASSLWERDTEAFF
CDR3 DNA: TGTGCCAGCAGCTTATGGGAGAGGGACACTGAAGCTTTCTTT

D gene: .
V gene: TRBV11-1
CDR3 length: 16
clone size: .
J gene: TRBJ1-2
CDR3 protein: CASSPWRTPDNYGYTF
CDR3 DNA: TGTGCCAGCAGCCCTTGGCGTACTCCTGATAACTATGGCTACACCTTC

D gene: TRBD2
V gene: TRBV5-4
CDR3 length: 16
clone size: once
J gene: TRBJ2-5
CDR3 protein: CASSRGLAGEKETQYF
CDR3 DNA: TGTGCCAGCAGCCGTGGACTAGCGGGGGAGAAAGAGACCCAGTACTTC